This T cell receptor beta chain was sequenced for a study of blood T cell repertoires in COVID-19. Background on the study: Sites in the United States, Italy and Spain provided acute and convalescent COVID-19 samples. The analysed material was cDNA or gDNA that came from T cells, B-cell-depleted T cells, or PBMCs.

Original methodology: Nucleated cell number was recorded as an estimate derived from reference gene primer amplification. The protocol was immunoSEQ multiplex PCR, while the TCRdb copy is restricted to in-frame clones and leaves out a portion. V, J and clone size reflect that table, while D and trimming were determined from the DNA. The sample records roughly 150,000 clones, about 85% being singletons. Seattle's enrolled individuals joined amid active infection and were then monitored longitudinally. With 5 bases removed from V and 3 bases from J, the gap between germline ends came to 17 bases. The CDR3 sequence is 15 residues long. Germline CDR1 MNHEY, CDR2 SVGAGI.

The chain employs TRBV6-5 and TRBJ2-7; TRBD1 is a possible D gene (6 bases). The source of this sequence is a man older than 75 with COVID-19, enrolled during active disease. Material: peripheral blood. The DNA of the CDR3 is TGTGCCAGCAGTACCCGACAGGCCGACAACTACGAGCAGTACTTC. This gives the protein CASSTRQADNYEQYF.